The rows below give T cell receptor beta chains drawn from one sample of a study of OX40 agonist ivuxolimab in advanced cancers. Sequencing used immunoSEQ multiplex PCR; TCRdb keeps in-frame clones, though not all of them. Altogether tens of thousands of clones are present, about 87% being singletons, with the ten largest covering 4% to 5%. The material was CD4+ or CD8+ T cells sorted from blood, obtained in a trial of the OX40 agonist ivuxolimab. The receptors here all came from an adult with an advanced solid tumor such as melanoma, head and neck, liver or kidney cancer. Each CDR3 is given with its conserved first and last residue. D genes are given only for firm matches. Expanded clones get a size class; other rows say once, few or many, or leave the size out.

>14|TRBJ1-2|-|-|TRBV6-5
TGTGCCAGCAGTTACTCGTTCGGTACCTATGGCTACACCTTC
CASSYSFGTYGYTF
>13|TRBJ2-7|TRBD1|-|TRBV27
TGTGCCAGCACGAGGACAGGGGCCTACGAGCAGTACTTC
CASTRTGAYEQYF
>12|TRBJ1-1|-|-|TRBV6-5
TGTGCCAGCAGCGCCCAGGGCAGAGAAGCTTTCTTT
CASSAQGREAFF
>14|TRBJ1-1|-|once|TRBV6-5
TGTGCCAGCAGTTATGTTCCTGGGAACACTGAAGCTTTCTTT
CASSYVPGNTEAFF
>16|TRBJ1-5|-|-|TRBV4-1
TGCGCCAGCAGCCAGGGGACCCAGGGAGGGTTCCAGCCCCAGCATTTT
CASSQGTQGGFQPQHF
>17|TRBJ1-1|-|-|TRBV11-3
TGTGCCAGCAGCCTAAACGACCCATTCAGGGAGAACACTGAAGCTTTCTTT
CASSLNDPFRENTEAFF
>13|TRBJ1-6|-|-|TRBV6-5
TGTGCCAGCAAAGGACAGCCTAATTCACCCCTCCACTTT
CASKGQPNSPLHF
>16|TRBJ1-2|-|-|TRBV6-1
TGTGCCAGCAGTGAAAAGGGGAAACCAGAGAACTATGGCTACACCTTC
CASSEKGKPENYGYTF
>15|TRBJ2-1|-|-|TRBV28
TGTGCCAGCAGCCCAGCCTGGAAGGGGACGGATGAGCAGTTCTTC
CASSPAWKGTDEQFF
>16|TRBJ1-1|TRBD1|-|TRBV15
TGTGCCACCAGCAGAGGTGACAGGGGAACTAACACTGAAGCTTTCTTT
CATSRGDRGTNTEAFF
>16|TRBJ2-5|TRBD1|-|TRBV5-1
TGCGCCAGCAGCTTGGGGGGACAGGGGGCGAGGGAGACCCAGTACTTC
CASSLGGQGARETQYF
>16|TRBJ1-2|-|-|TRBV4-2
TGTGCCAGCAGCCAAGATTGGAAGCCGAGGGGGGAAGGCTACACCTTC
CASSQDWKPRGEGYTF
>16|TRBJ1-1|-|-|TRBV25-1
TGTGCCAGCAGTGAATCTCAGGGATGGAAGTCGGCTGAAGCTTTCTTT
CASSESQGWKSAEAFF
>15|TRBJ2-5|-|-|TRBV28
TGTGCCAGCAGTTTATTAGGACCCCGCCAAGAGACCCAGTACTTC
CASSLLGPRQETQYF
>15|TRBJ1-6|TRBD1|-|TRBV15
TGTGCCACCAGCAGGCGACAGGGGAGTAATTCACCCCTCCACTTT
CATSRRQGSNSPLHF
>17|TRBJ2-6|TRBD1|once|TRBV28
TGTGCCAGCAGTAGTCAGGGGGCCAACTCTGGGGCCAACGTCCTGACTTTC
CASSSQGANSGANVLTF
>14|TRBJ1-3|-|-|TRBV7-6
TGTGCCAGCAGCTTTGGGGGTTCGGGAAACACCATATATTTT
CASSFGGSGNTIYF
>15|TRBJ1-4|-|-|TRBV30
TGTGCCTGGAGTGTAGGTGGGGTGGCTAATGAAAAACTGTTTTTT
CAWSVGGVANEKLFF
>19|TRBJ2-3|-|-|TRBV7-9
TGTGCCAGCAGCTCGAGACCTTCCCGGGGGCTAGCGCGGTTGGATACGCAGTATTTT
CASSSRPSRGLARLDTQYF
>19|TRBJ1-2|-|-|TRBV19
TGTGCCAGTAGTATAGATCGATGGGGAGAAAACTGGGCTAACTATGGCTACACCTTC
CASSIDRWGENWANYGYTF
>14|TRBJ2-7|-|-|TRBV7-2
TGTGCCAGCAGCCTCGTGTTGGGGGCTTCCGAGCAGTACTTC
CASSLVLGASEQYF
>12|TRBJ2-7|-|-|TRBV7-2
TGTGCCAGCAGCTTAGATCTCTACGAGCAGTACTTC
CASSLDLYEQYF
>15|TRBJ2-1|TRBD2|-|TRBV5-1
TGCGCCAGCCACAAACGGACTAGCGGGAGTAATGAGCAGTTCTTC
CASHKRTSGSNEQFF
>12|TRBJ2-1|-|once|TRBV19
TGTGCCAGTATGGGCGGGACCAATGAGCAGTTCTTC
CASMGGTNEQFF
>11|TRBJ1-2|-|-|TRBV29-1
TGCAGCTTAGACCGGGACTATGGCTACACCTTC
CSLDRDYGYTF
>17|TRBJ2-1|TRBD2|-|TRBV19
TGTGCCAGTAGTATAGATCTACGAGCGGGAGTCTGGAATGAGCAGTTCTTC
CASSIDLRAGVWNEQFF
>14|TRBJ1-1|-|-|TRBV6-5
TGTGCCAGCAGTTTGGATGGGGGGTTCACTGAAGCTTTCTTT
CASSLDGGFTEAFF
>16|TRBJ2-5|-|-|TRBV28
TGTGCCAGCAGTTTAACGACAGCGAGGAGGGGAGAGACCCAGTACTTC
CASSLTTARRGETQYF
>14|TRBJ2-5|-|-|TRBV29-1
TGCAGCTACCGACGCCCGGGCCTCCAAGAGACCCAGTACTTC
CSYRRPGLQETQYF
>17|TRBJ2-5|TRBD2|-|TRBV19
TGTGCCAGTAGTCCCCGCGGACTAGGGAGTTGGGAAGAGACCCAGTACTTC
CASSPRGLGSWEETQYF
>15|TRBJ1-1|-|-|TRBV4-1
TGCGCCAGCAGCCAAGAGTGGGGGGGGAACACTGAAGCTTTCTTT
CASSQEWGGNTEAFF
>13|TRBJ2-7|TRBD1|-|TRBV27
TGTGCCAGCAGTTTCGACAGGGGGGACGAGCAGTACTTC
CASSFDRGDEQYF
>15|TRBJ1-1|-|-|TRBV7-9
TGTGCCAGCAGCTTAGAGTCAGGGACACTCGCTGAAGCTTTCTTT
CASSLESGTLAEAFF
>15|TRBJ1-2|TRBD1|-|TRBV5-8
TGTGCCAGCAGCGCCCGACGGACAGGGGACTATGGCTACACCTTC
CASSARRTGDYGYTF
>13|TRBJ1-2|-|once|TRBV28
TGTGCCAGCAGTTTACAACAAGTCAAACGCTACACCTTC
CASSLQQVKRYTF